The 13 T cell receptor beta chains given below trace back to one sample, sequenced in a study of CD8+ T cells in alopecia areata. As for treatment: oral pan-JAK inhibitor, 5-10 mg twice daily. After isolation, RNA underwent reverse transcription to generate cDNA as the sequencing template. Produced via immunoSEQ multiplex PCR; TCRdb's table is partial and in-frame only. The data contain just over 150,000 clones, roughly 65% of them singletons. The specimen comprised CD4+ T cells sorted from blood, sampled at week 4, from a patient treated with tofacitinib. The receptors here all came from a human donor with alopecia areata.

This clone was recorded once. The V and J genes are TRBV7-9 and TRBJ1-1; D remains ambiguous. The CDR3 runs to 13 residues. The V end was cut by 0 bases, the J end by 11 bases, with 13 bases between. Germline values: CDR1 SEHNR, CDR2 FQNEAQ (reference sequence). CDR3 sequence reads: CASSLAQEVGAFF. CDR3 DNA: TGTGCCAGCAGCTTAGCCCAAGAGGTTGGTGCTTTCTTT.

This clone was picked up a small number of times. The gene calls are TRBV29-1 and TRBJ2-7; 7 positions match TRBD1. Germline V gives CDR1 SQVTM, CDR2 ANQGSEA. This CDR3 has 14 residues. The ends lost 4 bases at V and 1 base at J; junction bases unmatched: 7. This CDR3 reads CSVGRQGVSYEQYF. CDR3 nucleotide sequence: TGCAGCGTTGGTCGGCAGGGGGTTTCCTACGAGCAGTACTTC.

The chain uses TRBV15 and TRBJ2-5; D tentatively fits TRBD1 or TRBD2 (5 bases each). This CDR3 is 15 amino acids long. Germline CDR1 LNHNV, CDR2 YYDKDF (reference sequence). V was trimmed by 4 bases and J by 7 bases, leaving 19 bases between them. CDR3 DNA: TGTGCCACCAGCAAACCCGGGACGCCTTCCTCGACCCAGTACTTC. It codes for CATSKPGTPSSTQYF.

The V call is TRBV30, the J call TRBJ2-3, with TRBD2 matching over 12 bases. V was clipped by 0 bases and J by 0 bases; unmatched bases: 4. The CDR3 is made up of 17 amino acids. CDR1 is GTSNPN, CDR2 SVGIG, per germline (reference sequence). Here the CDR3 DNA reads TGTGCCTGGAGTGTACTAGCGGGGGGACGTAGCACAGATACGCAGTATTTT. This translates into CAWSVLAGGRSTDTQYF.

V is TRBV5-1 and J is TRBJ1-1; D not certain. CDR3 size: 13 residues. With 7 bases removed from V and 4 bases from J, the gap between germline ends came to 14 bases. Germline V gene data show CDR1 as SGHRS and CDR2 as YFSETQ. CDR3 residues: CASLRRPGTEAFF. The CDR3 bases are TGCGCCAGCCTTAGGAGACCAGGCACTGAAGCTTTCTTT.

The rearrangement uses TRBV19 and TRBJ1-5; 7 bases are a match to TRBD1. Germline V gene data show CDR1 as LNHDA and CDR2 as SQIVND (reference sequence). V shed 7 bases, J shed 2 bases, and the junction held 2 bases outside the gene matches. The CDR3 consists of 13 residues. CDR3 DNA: TGTGCCAGTATAGGACAGGGCAATCAGCCCCAGCATTTT. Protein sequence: CASIGQGNQPQHF.

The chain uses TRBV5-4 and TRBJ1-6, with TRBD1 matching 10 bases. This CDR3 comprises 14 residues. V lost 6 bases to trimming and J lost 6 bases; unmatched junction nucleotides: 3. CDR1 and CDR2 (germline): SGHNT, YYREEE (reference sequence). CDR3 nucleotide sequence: TGTGCCAGCACCCGGGACAGGGGTAATTCACCCCTCCACTTT. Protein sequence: CASTRDRGNSPLHF.

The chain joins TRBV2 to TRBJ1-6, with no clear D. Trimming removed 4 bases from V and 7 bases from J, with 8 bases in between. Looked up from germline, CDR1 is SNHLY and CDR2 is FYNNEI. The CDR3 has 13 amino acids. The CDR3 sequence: CASSGPGNSPLHF. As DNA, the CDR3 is TGTGCCAGCAGTGGCCCCGGGAATTCACCCCTCCACTTT.

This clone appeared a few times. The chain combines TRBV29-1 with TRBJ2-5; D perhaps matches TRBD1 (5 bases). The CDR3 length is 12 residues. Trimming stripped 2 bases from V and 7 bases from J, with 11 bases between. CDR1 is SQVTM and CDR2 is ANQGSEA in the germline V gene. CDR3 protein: CSVETGDVTQYF. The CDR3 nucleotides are TGCAGCGTTGAAACAGGAGACGTGACCCAGTACTTC.

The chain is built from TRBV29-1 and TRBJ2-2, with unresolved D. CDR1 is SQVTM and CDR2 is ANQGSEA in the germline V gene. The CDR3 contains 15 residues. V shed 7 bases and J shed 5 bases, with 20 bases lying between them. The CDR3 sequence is CSANPEGFGTGELFF. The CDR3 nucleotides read TGCAGCGCTAACCCCGAAGGGTTCGGGACCGGGGAGCTGTTTTTT.

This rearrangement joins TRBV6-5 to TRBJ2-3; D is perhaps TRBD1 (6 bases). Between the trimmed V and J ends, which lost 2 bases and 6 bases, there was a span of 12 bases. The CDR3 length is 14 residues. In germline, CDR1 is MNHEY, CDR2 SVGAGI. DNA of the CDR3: TGTGCCAGCAGTTACGGGGGCAGGGTGGATACGCAGTATTTT. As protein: CASSYGGRVDTQYF.

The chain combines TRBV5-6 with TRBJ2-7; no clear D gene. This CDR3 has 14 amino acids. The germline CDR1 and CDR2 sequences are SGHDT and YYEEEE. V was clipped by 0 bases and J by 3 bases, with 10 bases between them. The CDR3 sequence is CASSLGGIYYEQYF. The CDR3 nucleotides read TGTGCCAGCAGCTTGGGAGGCATCTACTACGAGCAGTACTTC.

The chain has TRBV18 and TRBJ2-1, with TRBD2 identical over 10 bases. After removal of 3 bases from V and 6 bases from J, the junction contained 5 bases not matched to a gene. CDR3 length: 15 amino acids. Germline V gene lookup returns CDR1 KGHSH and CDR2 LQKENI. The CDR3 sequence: CASSPLAGVGNEQFF. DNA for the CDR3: TGTGCCAGCTCACCTCTAGCGGGGGTTGGCAATGAGCAGTTCTTC.